One and the same sample provided the 20 T cell receptor beta chains below, sequenced in a study of blood T cells in healthy people across ages. The authors ran a second PCR of roughly 6 to 12 cycles using a sample-barcoded 5' primer and a J-beta primer mix. TCRdb ran MiXCR on the 5' RACE reads and lists one entry per CDR3 protein. Of roughly 800,000 distinct CDR3 sequences listed, approximately 25% are singletons. The same data also contributed to another study, on T cells of mothers and their children.

Sequenced sample: blood. The receptors originated from a boy younger than 18 in good health.

The chain has TRBV7-8 and TRBJ1-4; 8 bases fit TRBD1. J was trimmed by 0 bases and V by 1 base; bases with no gene match: 1. This CDR3 region has 16 residues. Per the germline V gene, CDR1 is SGHVS and CDR2 is FQNEAQ. CDR3 loop: CASSLGDRTTNEKLFF. DNA for the CDR3: TGTGCCAGCAGCTTAGGGGACAGGACAACTAATGAAAAACTGTTTTTT.

The CDR3 DNA sequence: TGTGCCAGTAGTATTGCGGCCTCCTACGAGCAGTACTTC. As protein: CASSIAASYEQYF. The chain has TRBV19 and TRBJ2-7, with D unresolved. The CDR3 sequence is 13 residues long. Germline loops: CDR1 LNHDA, CDR2 SQIVND (reference sequence). V dropped 3 bases and J dropped 0 bases, with 6 bases sitting between them.

The chain couples TRBV7-2 to TRBJ2-5; D is uncertain. The DNA end is a closer match to TRBJ2-7, so the J assignment may be wrong. Per germline, CDR1 SGHTA and CDR2 FQGNSA. The CDR3 consists of 16 residues. This CDR3 is CASSFSGEGNSYEQYF. In DNA, the CDR3 is TGTGCCAGCAGCTTTAGTGGAGAAGGAAACTCCTACGAGCAGTACTTC.

This clonotype was counted only a few times. V is TRBV5-1 and J is TRBJ2-5; TRBD1 matches 10 bases. Germline CDR1 is SGHRS and CDR2 is YFSETQ. The CDR3 extends over 16 amino acids. The V gene end was trimmed by 6 bases and the J gene end by 2 bases; junction bases not matched to a gene: 10. The DNA for the CDR3 is TGCGCCAGCACCACCGGGACAGGGGCAGGGCAAGAGACCCAGTACTTC. Translated: CASTTGTGAGQETQYF.

This clonotype was detected a few times. CDR3 loop: CASSLMQGQGAVGYTF. CDR3 in DNA: TGTGCCAGCAGCTTGATGCAAGGGCAGGGGGCTGTCGGCTACACCTTC. The genes are TRBV5-5 and TRBJ1-2; TRBD1 agrees at 8 bases. Trimming removed 1 base from V and 8 bases from J; junction bases left unmatched: 13. Germline V gene sequence: CDR1 SGHKS, CDR2 YYEKEE (reference sequence). The CDR3 length is 16 residues.

This clonotype was counted between two and nine times. This chain uses TRBV16 with TRBJ1-5; no firm D call. This CDR3 has 16 residues. Trimming took 4 bases from V and 3 from J, leaving 16 bases between them. CDR1 and CDR2 (germline): KGHSY, FQNENV. CDR3 protein: CASSRVSPTLNQPQHF. CDR3 DNA sequence: TGTGCCAGCAGCCGAGTTTCCCCAACCCTCAATCAGCCCCAGCATTTT.

At least ten counts were recorded for this clonotype. V and J are TRBV12-3 or TRBV12-4 and TRBJ2-3; 7 positions agree with TRBD2. V lost 6 bases and J lost 1; bases outside the gene matches: 4. The CDR3 has 14 residues. The DNA for the CDR3 is TGTGCCAGCAGCCCTAGCGGAGGCACAGATACGCAGTATTTT. It translates to CASSPSGGTDTQYF.

This clonotype was seen at least ten times. The J gene is TRBJ1-2, the V gene TRBV12-3 or TRBV12-4; 7 bases are shared with TRBD1. This CDR3 contains 13 residues. J gave up 4 bases and V 6 bases, and 5 bases lay outside the gene matches. This CDR3 is CASSRQGGYGYTF. CDR3 DNA: TGTGCCAGCAGCCGACAGGGAGGCTATGGCTACACCTTC.

There are a few counts of this clonotype. V is TRBV4-1 and J is TRBJ2-5; 14 positions agree with TRBD2. Germline V gives CDR1 MGHRA, CDR2 YSYEKL. Germline trimming cut 1 base from V and 2 bases from J; bases unmatched to any gene: 3. CDR3 size: 17 residues. The CDR3 DNA is TGCGCCAGCAGCCAAGGTAGACTAGCGGGAGGGCAAGAGACCCAGTACTTC. Amino acid sequence: CASSQGRLAGGQETQYF.

The rearrangement uses TRBV29-1 and TRBJ1-1; the D gene is possibly TRBD1 (5 bases). The CDR3 runs 13 residues. Germline CDR1 SQVTM, CDR2 ANQGSEA. V was shortened by 5 bases and J by 0 bases, with 10 bases between the two germline ends. The CDR3 is CSVRSGMNTEAFF. The CDR3 bases are TGCAGCGTTAGATCAGGGATGAACACTGAAGCTTTCTTT.

This clonotype was picked up a small number of times. This chain joins TRBV29-1 and TRBJ2-1; D may correspond to TRBD1 or TRBD2 (5 bases each). Between the trimmed V and J ends, which lost 3 bases and 0 bases, there was a span of 15 bases. The CDR3 is 16 residues long. CDR1 SQVTM and CDR2 ANQGSEA come from the germline V gene. The CDR3: CSVEGVRRSSYNEQFF. The CDR3 DNA sequence: TGCAGCGTTGAGGGGGTAAGAAGGAGCTCCTACAATGAGCAGTTCTTC.

A single count supports this clonotype. The rearrangement links TRBV27 to TRBJ1-5; D remains unclear. Germline CDR1 reads MNHEY; CDR2 reads SMNVEV (reference sequence). Trimming removed 2 bases from V and 7 bases from J, with 12 bases in between. This CDR3 comprises 14 residues. CDR3: CASSLRGSRQPQHF. The CDR3 DNA reads TGTGCCAGCAGTTTACGAGGGTCTCGGCAGCCCCAGCATTTT.

The J gene is TRBJ2-3, the V gene TRBV7-6, with 7 bases identical to TRBD2. The CDR3 is 16 amino acids. Losses at the gene ends were 3 bases for V and 5 bases for J; bases not matched to a gene: 11. Germline loops: CDR1 SGHVS, CDR2 FNYEAQ. CDR3 nucleotides: TGTGCCAGCAGCTTGACTGGCGGGAGCAAGGGAGATACGCAGTATTTT. Translation gives CASSLTGGSKGDTQYF. The full variable domain, rest sourced from reference TRBV7-6 and TRBJ2-3, is GAGVSQSPRYKVTKRGQDVALRCDPISGHVSLYWYRQALGQGPEFLTYFNYEAQQDKSGLPNDRFSAERPEGSISTLTIQRTEQRDSAMYRCASSLTGGSKGDTQYFGPGTRLTVL.

This clonotype has just a few counts. This rearrangement joins TRBV19 to TRBJ2-5, with 8 bases fitting TRBD2. The J call may not be correct, given that the DNA end is closer to TRBJ2-1. There are 14 residues in the CDR3. CDR1 LNHDA and CDR2 SQIVND come from the germline V gene (reference sequence). The CDR3 DNA reads as TGTGCCAGTAGTTCCGGACTAGCCAGCACTGAGCAGTTCTTC. Amino acid sequence: CASSSGLASTEQFF.

Only one count was recorded for this clonotype. The chain employs TRBV10-3 and TRBJ2-5; D perhaps matches TRBD1 (5 bases). V was cut by 0 bases and J by 5 bases, with 10 bases left in between. The CDR3 has 14 residues. From germline, CDR1 is ENHRY and CDR2 SYGVKD. CDR3 sequence (DNA): TGTGCCATCAGTGAGTCGTTGGGGCGGGAGACCCAGTACTTC. This encodes CAISESLGRETQYF.

To note about this clonotype: One end of the junction is discordant with germline, which a read error may explain. The CDR3 DNA follows: TGTGCCACCAGTGGACACCAGAACATCGGGGAGCTGTTTTTT. Its translation: CATSGHQNIGELFF. This chain connects TRBV24-1 to TRBJ2-2; D remains unclear. Germline CDR1 reads KGHDR; CDR2 reads SFDVKD. CDR3 size: 14 residues.

This clonotype was found many times. The J gene is TRBJ2-5, the V gene TRBV7-2; 9 nucleotides line up with TRBD1. The J call may be faulty, since TRBJ2-7 better matches the DNA end. CDR3 length: 14 residues. CDR1 and CDR2 from the germline V gene are SGHTA and FQGNSA. CDR3 DNA: TGTGCCAGCAGTCCACGGACAGGGGCCTACGAGCAGTACTTC. As protein: CASSPRTGAYEQYF.

The V gene is TRBV9, the J gene TRBJ2-6, with TRBD1 matching 10 bases. J gave up 0 bases and V 2 bases, and 8 bases lay outside the gene matches. Germline V gene lookup returns CDR1 SGDLS and CDR2 YYNGEE. The CDR3 is 19 amino acids. CDR3 amino acids: CASSVTGWTGGSGANVLTF. The DNA for the CDR3 is TGTGCCAGCAGCGTGACGGGTTGGACAGGGGGCTCTGGGGCCAACGTCCTGACTTTC.

The chain carries TRBV7-8 and TRBJ1-5, with TRBD1 identical over 12 bases. The CDR3 is 17 amino acids. The V and J ends lost 4 bases and 6 bases, in that order; junction bases with no gene match: 10. Germline CDR1 reads SGHVS; CDR2 reads FQNEAQ. Here the CDR3 reads CASSSLSGTGGSQPQHF. The CDR3 nucleotides read TGTGCCAGCAGCTCGCTATCAGGGACAGGGGGCTCTCAGCCCCAGCATTTT.

The chain is built from TRBV6-2 or TRBV6-3 and TRBJ2-7; 11 bases are shared with TRBD1. The V gene's germline CDR1 is MNHEY and CDR2 SVGEGT. The CDR3 covers 17 residues. Germline trimming cut 6 bases from V and 2 bases from J; bases unmatched to any gene: 12. The CDR3, as DNA: TGTGCCAGCAGCCGACAACCCCGGGACAGGGGGACCTACGAGCAGTACTTC. Its translation: CASSRQPRDRGTYEQYF.